A single sample gave rise to the 17 T cell receptor beta chains below, sequenced in a study of control samples from healthy donors and cancer patients. The data were produced by immunoSEQ multiplex PCR, yet TCRdb's version contains in-frame clones alone and is incomplete. The profile shows approximately 130,000 clones, more than 75% of them singletons. The sequenced sample consisted of blood. These receptors came from a man aged 25-45 years in good health.

The genes are TRBV30 and TRBJ1-6; TRBD1 matches at 9 bases. Per the germline V gene, CDR1 is GTSNPN and CDR2 is SVGIG (reference sequence). The trim removed 0 bases at V and 6 bases at J, leaving 0 bases unmatched. There are 14 residues in the CDR3. The CDR3 sequence is CAWSVGQGNSPLHF. CDR3 coding DNA: TGTGCCTGGAGTGTGGGACAGGGTAATTCACCCCTCCACTTT. Supplemented by reference TRBV30 and TRBJ1-6, the full variable domain reads SQTIHQWPATLVQPVGSPLSLECTVEGTSNPNLYWYRQAAGRGLQLLFYSVGIGQISSEVPQNLSASRPQDRQFILSSKKLLLSDSGFYLCAWSVGQGNSPLHFGNGTRLTVT.

CDR3 sequence (DNA): TGCGCCAGCAGACCAGGGGGCGCAGATACGCAGTATTTT. Translating it yields CASRPGGADTQYF. The V and J genes are TRBV5-1 and TRBJ2-3; 8 bases are a match to TRBD1. The V segment lost 5 bases and the J segment 4 bases; nucleotides outside the gene matches: 3. The CDR3 extends over 13 amino acids. The V gene's germline CDR1 is SGHRS and CDR2 YFSETQ.

This clone was seen a few times. V is TRBV27 and J is TRBJ1-5; D might be TRBD1 (6 bases). From germline, CDR1 is MNHEY and CDR2 SMNVEV (reference sequence). Trimming removed 6 bases from V and 7 bases from J, with 19 bases in between. CDR3 length: 15 amino acids. This CDR3 reads CASSPGTSLRQPQHF. In DNA, the CDR3 is TGTGCCAGCAGCCCCGGGACAAGTCTTCGGCAGCCCCAGCATTTT.

The CDR3 DNA follows: TGTGCCAGCAGATGGGCGGGGGTGAGCTCCTACAATGAGCAGTTCTTC. It is translated as CASRWAGVSSYNEQFF. The chain links TRBV11-2 to TRBJ2-1; 7 bases fit TRBD2. This CDR3 comprises 16 residues. Germline CDR1 and CDR2: SGHAT and FQNNGV. With 6 bases clipped from V and 0 bases from J, the junction kept 8 bases outside the gene matches.

J is TRBJ1-3 and V is TRBV19; maybe TRBD1 (6 bases). Germline CDR1 is LNHDA and CDR2 is SQIVND (reference sequence). Trimming took off 7 bases at V and 2 bases at J, with 9 bases between the two ends. The CDR3 is made up of 13 amino acids. As DNA, the CDR3 is TGTGCCAGTAATGAGGGGGCTGGAAACACCATATATTTT. This gives the protein CASNEGAGNTIYF.

This clone has just one count. The chain links TRBV10-2 to TRBJ1-5, with D perhaps matching TRBD1 (5 bases). Deletions cut 8 bases from V and 7 bases from J, with 15 bases between. The CDR3 is made up of 13 amino acids. CDR1 and CDR2 from the germline V gene are WSHSY and SAAADI. CDR3 amino acids: CASVGGARQPQHF. The CDR3 bases are TGCGCCAGCGTGGGAGGGGCTAGACAGCCCCAGCATTTT.

This clone was recorded only once. The V call is TRBV5-6, the J call TRBJ1-1; D is unresolved. This CDR3 spans 14 amino acids. CDR1 and CDR2 (germline): SGHDT, YYEEEE. Trimming took off 6 bases at V and 7 bases at J, with 19 bases between the two ends. The CDR3 sequence is CASIKWPSGGEAFF. The DNA of the CDR3 is TGTGCCAGCATCAAATGGCCCTCCGGAGGTGAAGCTTTCTTT.

The V and J genes are TRBV29-1 and TRBJ2-1; D call uncertain. The ends were cut back, 4 bases at V and 0 bases at J, with 13 bases in the middle. The CDR3 consists of 15 residues. CDR1 and CDR2 from the germline V gene are SQVTM and ANQGSEA. CDR3 amino acids: CSVGSALSSYNEQFF. In nucleotides, the CDR3 is TGCAGCGTTGGTTCCGCCCTTAGCTCCTACAATGAGCAGTTCTTC.

The rearrangement uses TRBV6-5 and TRBJ1-3; D is ambiguous. The CDR3 runs 13 residues. Germline V lookup: CDR1 MNHEY, CDR2 SVGAGI. V was trimmed by 7 bases and J by 0 bases, leaving 7 bases between them. DNA of the CDR3: TGTGCCAGCACTCTCAGCTCTGGAAACACCATATATTTT. Protein product: CASTLSSGNTIYF.

The chain has TRBV5-8 and TRBJ1-1; D remains ambiguous. Trimming removed 1 base from V and 5 bases from J, with 6 bases in between. CDR1 and CDR2 from the germline V gene are SGHTS and YDEGEE. This CDR3 has 12 residues. This CDR3 is CASSLLETEAFF. CDR3 coding DNA: TGTGCCAGCAGCTTGTTGGAAACTGAAGCTTTCTTT.

Only one count was recorded for this clone. The chain links TRBV6-4 to TRBJ1-1; the D is unclear. In germline, CDR1 is MRHNA, CDR2 SNTAGT. The CDR3 length is 17 residues. The V end was cut by 6 bases, the J end by 1 base, with 21 bases between. The CDR3 sequence: CASSSRGVTGRNTEAFF. The CDR3 nucleotides read TGTGCCAGCAGCTCCCGCGGAGTAACGGGGAGGAACACTGAAGCTTTCTTT.

The genes are TRBV3-1 (or the pseudogene TRBV3-2) and TRBJ1-2; no firm D call. CDR3 length equals 13 residues. The V gene lost 0 bases and the J gene lost 4 bases, with 6 bases spanning the gap. From germline, CDR1 is LGHDT and CDR2 YNNKEL (reference sequence). The CDR3 is CASSQDPSYGYTF. Here the CDR3 DNA reads TGTGCCAGCAGCCAAGACCCGAGCTATGGCTACACCTTC.

The V call is TRBV4-1, the J call TRBJ1-4; 7 bases match TRBD1. In germline, CDR1 is MGHRA, CDR2 YSYEKL. This CDR3 is built from 15 residues. J lost 5 bases, V lost 5 bases, and 8 bases had no gene match. CDR3: CASSNPGGANEKLFF. CDR3 nucleotide sequence: TGCGCCAGCAGCAATCCAGGGGGAGCCAATGAAAAACTGTTTTTT.

The V gene is TRBV5-1, the J gene TRBJ2-1; 12 positions agree with TRBD1. The CDR3 spans 15 residues. Germline assignment: CDR1 SGHRS and CDR2 YFSETQ. V was clipped by 3 bases and J by 7 bases; unmatched bases: 5. The CDR3 DNA follows: TGCGCCAGCAGCTGGGGACAGGGGGCCCCAAATGAGCAGTTCTTC. As protein: CASSWGQGAPNEQFF.

The chain recombines TRBV2 with TRBJ1-1; 12 bases fit TRBD1. Per germline, CDR1 SNHLY and CDR2 FYNNEI. The CDR3 contains 17 residues. J lost 4 bases, V lost 8 bases, and 14 bases had no gene match. The CDR3 loop is CASPERGTGGPVTEAFF. The CDR3 DNA reads TGTGCCAGCCCCGAGAGGGGGACAGGGGGCCCTGTCACTGAAGCTTTCTTT.

The V call is TRBV11-2, the J call TRBJ1-4; a possible D gene is TRBD1 (6 bases). The V end lost 5 bases, the J end lost 7 bases, and 17 bases lay between the germline ends. Germline CDR1 and CDR2: SGHAT and FQNNGV. The CDR3 covers 15 residues. The CDR3 nucleotides read TGTGCCAGCAGCCTGTCGACAGGAGGGGCTGAAAAACTGTTTTTT. Translated, it gives CASSLSTGGAEKLFF.

The gene calls are TRBV12-3 or TRBV12-4 and TRBJ1-2; TRBD1 might be the D (6 bases). This CDR3 has 12 amino acids. Trimming left V 10 bases short and J 7 bases short, with 16 bases between. The CDR3 loop is CATRGGNIGYTF. Here the CDR3 DNA reads TGTGCCACCAGAGGGGGAAATATTGGCTACACCTTC.